The sequence of this T cell receptor beta chain was determined in a study of control samples from healthy donors and cancer patients. Libraries were prepared by immunoSEQ multiplex PCR; TCRdb keeps only in-frame clonotypes and omits some of them. Among approximately 170,000 clones listed, approximately 90% were seen once. Sequenced sample: blood. This TCR was recovered from a woman aged 25-40 years in good health.

CDR3 loop: CASSSRQARAFF. The CDR3 nucleotides are TGTGCCAGCAGCAGTAGACAGGCCCGGGCTTTCTTT. The rearrangement uses TRBV11-2 and TRBJ1-1, with D maybe TRBD1 (6 bases). The CDR3 has 12 residues. Germline CDR1 SGHAT, CDR2 FQNNGV. Trimming took off 5 bases at V and 11 bases at J, with 15 bases between the two ends.